The sequence of this TCR beta chain was determined in a study of CD8 T cells in Susac syndrome. Overall study results and limits: The study conceded that its TCR sequencing and HLA analysis involved relatively few individuals.

Random hexamers primed reverse transcription of about 0.5 to 1 ug RNA. TCRdb re-called the immunoSEQ multiplex PCR reads with MiXCR, one entry per CDR3 protein. This table holds hundreds of thousands of distinct CDR3 sequences, 85% found once. Turning to this clonotype: What it recognizes is unknown.

Sequencing targeted TCR beta in T cells from blood (CD8+ and CD4+). In the multiple sclerosis control group, patients were treatment-naive and had stable or active relapsing-remitting disease. TEMRA cells were FACS-enriched, unlike CD8+ and CD4+ T cells, which were negatively isolated. There are 18 residues in the CDR3. Between the trimmed V and J ends, which lost 4 bases and 0 bases, there was a span of 20 bases. The V gene's germline CDR1 is SGHVS and CDR2 FQNEAQ. This sequence joins TRBV7-8 and TRBJ2-3; D may match TRBD1 or TRBD2 (5 bases each). The TCR was taken from a human donor with multiple sclerosis. The sequenced material came from CD8+ T cells from PBMCs. The DNA of the CDR3 is TGTGCCAGCAGCTCCCGGAGGCTTGACAGATCTAGCACAGATACGCAGTATTTT. This sequence encodes CASSSRRLDRSSTDTQYF. Looking up the rest from reference TRBV7-8 and TRBJ2-3 gives the full variable domain: GAGVSQSPRYKVAKRGQDVALRCDPISGHVSLFWYQQALGQGPEFLTYFQNEAQLDKSGLPSDRFFAERPEGSVSTLKIQRTQQEDSAVYLCASSSRRLDRSSTDTQYFGPGTRLTVL.